Below are 29 T cell receptor beta chains sequenced from a single sample in a study of blood T cell repertoires in COVID-19. Data came from immunoSEQ multiplex PCR; TCRdb stores just in-frame clones and leaves some out. The profile shows 300,000 to 450,000 clones, roughly 86% of them singletons. Material for sequencing was PBMCs or T cells enriched from blood (not recorded which). The receptors were sampled from a man aged 30-40 years who had recovered from COVID-19.

The chain employs TRBV30 and TRBJ2-7, with D possibly TRBD1 on 5 matching bases. The CDR3 has 14 residues. Trimming shortened V by 3 bases and J by 0 bases, and 12 bases separated the two germline ends. The germline V gene encodes CDR1 GTSNPN and CDR2 SVGIG (reference sequence). The CDR3 region is CAWRSTVSSYEQYF. CDR3 nucleotide sequence: TGTGCCTGGAGGTCGACAGTGAGCTCCTACGAGCAGTACTTC. The variable domain in full, with the rest retrieved from reference TRBV30 and TRBJ2-7, is SQTIHQWPATLVQPVGSPLSLECTVEGTSNPNLYWYRQAAGRGLQLLFYSVGIGQISSEVPQNLSASRPQDRQFILSSKKLLLSDSGFYLCAWRSTVSSYEQYFGPGTRLTVT.

This chain connects TRBV7-8 to TRBJ2-7; D unresolved. The germline CDR1 and CDR2 sequences are SGHVS and FQNEAQ. The CDR3 sequence is 13 residues long. Trimming took off 1 base at V and 3 bases at J, with 7 bases between the two ends. CDR3 nucleotides: TGTGCCAGCAGCTTAGAACAGAACTACGAGCAGTACTTC. It specifies CASSLEQNYEQYF.

The J gene is TRBJ2-1, the V gene TRBV5-1, with D possibly matching TRBD2 (6 bases). The CDR3 spans 15 residues. Between the trimmed V and J ends, which lost 2 bases and 4 bases, there was a span of 13 bases. CDR1 and CDR2 (germline): SGHRS, YFSETQ. CDR3 DNA: TGCGCCAGCAGCTTCAGGCGGGGCGAATACAATGAGCAGTTCTTC. Its translation: CASSFRRGEYNEQFF.

Written as DNA, the CDR3 is TGTGCCAGCAGTGAGCAGACCGGGATGGGAAATGGCTACACCTTC. As protein: CASSEQTGMGNGYTF. The J gene is TRBJ1-2, the V gene TRBV25-1; D is ambiguous. Per germline, CDR1 MGHDK and CDR2 SYGVNS. This CDR3 spans 15 amino acids. With 3 bases removed from V and 6 bases from J, the gap between germline ends came to 17 bases.

V and J are TRBV3-1 (or the pseudogene TRBV3-2) and TRBJ1-2; no clear D gene. This CDR3 contains 13 residues. V lost 1 base and J lost 7, with 10 bases in between. In germline, CDR1 is LGHDT, CDR2 YNNKEL (reference sequence). CDR3 loop: CASSQGTRGGYTF. Here the CDR3 DNA reads TGTGCCAGCAGCCAAGGGACCCGGGGTGGCTACACCTTC.

This clone has only one observation. The rearrangement joins TRBV18 to TRBJ2-3; 14 bases match TRBD2. The CDR3 has 17 residues. Losses at the gene ends were 5 bases for V and 0 bases for J; bases not matched to a gene: 4. Germline V gene sequence: CDR1 KGHSH, CDR2 LQKENI. This chain's CDR3 is CASSAGLAGGSTDTQYF. CDR3 nucleotides: TGTGCCAGCTCAGCCGGACTAGCGGGGGGAAGCACAGATACGCAGTATTTT.

The CDR3 sequence: CASSPGTSGYNEQFF. CDR3 sequence (DNA): TGTGCCAGCAGCCCCGGGACTAGCGGCTACAATGAGCAGTTCTTC. This chain links TRBV7-8 with TRBJ2-1, with 11 bases fitting TRBD2. Germline V CDR1 and CDR2: SGHVS, FQNEAQ. This CDR3 comprises 15 residues. V was clipped by 5 bases and J by 3 bases; unmatched bases: 3.

J is TRBJ1-2 and V is TRBV18; D might be TRBD1 (6 bases). Per the germline V gene, CDR1 is KGHSH and CDR2 is LQKENI. Trimming took 5 bases from V and 0 from J, leaving 7 bases between them. The CDR3 is 13 amino acids. CDR3 coding DNA: TGTGCCAGCTCAAGGGGGTCTAACTATGGCTACACCTTC. It translates to CASSRGSNYGYTF. The full variable domain, rest sourced from reference TRBV18 and TRBJ1-2, is NAGVMQNPRHLVRRRGQEARLRCSPMKGHSHVYWYRQLPEEGLKFMVYLQKENIIDESGMPKERFSAEFPKEGPSILRIQQVVRGDSAAYFCASSRGSNYGYTFGSGTRLTVV.

This chain uses TRBV10-3 with TRBJ2-7; 9 bases fit TRBD2. With 11 bases clipped from V and 5 bases from J, the junction kept 4 bases outside the gene matches. CDR3 length: 11 amino acids. Germline V gene data show CDR1 as ENHRY and CDR2 as SYGVKD. Here the CDR3 reads CASGLANEQYF. The CDR3 DNA follows: TGTGCCTCGGGACTAGCAAACGAGCAGTACTTC.

The chain uses TRBV19 and TRBJ2-1, with D maybe TRBD2 (5 bases). The CDR3 is 15 residues long. The germline CDR1 and CDR2 sequences are LNHDA and SQIVND (reference sequence). Trimming pared 4 bases from V and 1 base from J, leaving 11 bases between. CDR3 sequence (DNA): TGTGCCAGTAGTAGCCGGGAAGGATCCTACAATGAGCAGTTCTTC. Residues: CASSSREGSYNEQFF.

This clone appeared a single time. The V gene is TRBV29-1, the J gene TRBJ2-1; 8 nucleotides agree with TRBD2. The CDR3 has 16 residues. Germline CDR1 and CDR2: SQVTM and ANQGSEA. The CDR3 sequence is CSWGPAGAPRDNEQFF. The CDR3 nucleotides are TGCAGTTGGGGGCCAGCGGGGGCCCCGAGAGACAATGAGCAGTTCTTC.

The chain is built from TRBV19 and TRBJ1-2, with D possibly matching TRBD1 (5 bases). CDR1 LNHDA and CDR2 SQIVND come from the germline V gene (reference sequence). V was trimmed by 0 bases and J by 4 bases, leaving 12 bases between them. The CDR3 has 15 residues. The CDR3 reads CASSIEDMTSYGYTF. CDR3 DNA: TGTGCCAGTAGTATAGAGGACATGACTTCCTATGGCTACACCTTC.

CDR3 amino acids: CASSQDKGRGTGELFF. The DNA for the CDR3 is TGTGCCAGCAGCCAAGATAAAGGCCGAGGGACCGGGGAGCTGTTTTTT. This rearrangement joins TRBV3-1 (or the pseudogene TRBV3-2) to TRBJ2-2; a weak D match, TRBD2 (5 bases). Between the trimmed V and J ends, which lost 0 bases and 5 bases, there was a span of 13 bases. Germline assignment: CDR1 LGHDT and CDR2 YNNKEL (reference sequence). This CDR3 region has 16 residues.

The gene calls are TRBV3-1 (or the pseudogene TRBV3-2) and TRBJ2-3; a weak D match, TRBD2 (7 bases). V was cut by 4 bases and J by 4 bases, with 15 bases left in between. Per germline, CDR1 LGHDT and CDR2 YNNKEL (reference sequence). CDR3 size: 15 residues. The chain's CDR3 is CASSLRGGRADTQYF. CDR3 bases: TGTGCCAGCAGCCTAAGGGGGGGTCGCGCAGATACGCAGTATTTT.

V usage is TRBV19 and J usage is TRBJ1-1; a weak D match, TRBD1 (6 bases). Per the germline V gene, CDR1 is LNHDA and CDR2 is SQIVND (reference sequence). CDR3 length: 13 amino acids. The V and J ends lost 7 bases and 0 bases respectively, with 9 bases between them. CDR3 in amino acids: CASTRGMNTEAFF. The CDR3 nucleotides read TGTGCCAGTACTAGGGGGATGAACACTGAAGCTTTCTTT.

The chain is built from TRBV7-7 and TRBJ2-7; the match to TRBD1 covers 8 bases. Looked up from germline, CDR1 is SSHAT and CDR2 is FNYEAQ (reference sequence). The CDR3 is made up of 15 amino acids. V gave up 5 bases and J gave up 3 bases; unmatched junction bases: 9. CDR3 bases: TGTGCCAGCAGCCCATGGACAGGGTACCACTACGAGCAGTACTTC. Residues: CASSPWTGYHYEQYF.

The rearrangement uses TRBV2 and TRBJ2-5; 9 nucleotides agree with TRBD2. J gave up 6 bases and V 2 bases, and 7 bases lay outside the gene matches. The CDR3 runs to 15 residues. The germline CDR1 and CDR2 sequences are SNHLY and FYNNEI. The CDR3 sequence is CASSEMAGGVQTQYF. The CDR3 DNA reads TGTGCCAGCAGTGAAATGGCGGGGGGGGTTCAGACCCAGTACTTC.

The rearrangement joins TRBV18 to TRBJ2-1; 12 positions agree with TRBD2. This CDR3 is built from 16 residues. V gave up 4 bases and J gave up 1 base; unmatched junction bases: 2. The germline gives CDR1 KGHSH, CDR2 LQKENI. CDR3 in amino acids: CASSRTSGDSYNEQFF. The CDR3 coding sequence is TGTGCCAGCTCACGGACTAGCGGGGATTCCTACAATGAGCAGTTCTTC.

The chain links TRBV2 to TRBJ2-6; 7 nucleotides agree with TRBD1. The CDR3 contains 16 residues. CDR1 and CDR2 (germline): SNHLY, FYNNEI. V gave up 3 bases and J gave up 0 bases; unmatched junction bases: 2. CDR3: CASSEGDSSGANVLTF. CDR3 nucleotides: TGTGCCAGCAGTGAGGGGGACAGCTCTGGGGCCAACGTCCTGACTTTC.

The CDR3, as DNA: TGTGCCAGCAGCCTTTTTACGACGGGGGACAATGAGCAGTTCTTC. Translation gives CASSLFTTGDNEQFF. V and J are TRBV9 and TRBJ2-1, with a weak D call TRBD2 (6 bases). Trimming removed 4 bases from V and 5 bases from J, with 16 bases in between. Per the germline V gene, CDR1 is SGDLS and CDR2 is YYNGEE. There are 15 residues in the CDR3.

The chain uses TRBV5-1 and TRBJ2-7, with D possibly matching TRBD1 (5 bases). Germline CDR1 and CDR2: SGHRS and YFSETQ. With 0 bases removed from V and 0 bases from J, the gap between germline ends came to 10 bases. The CDR3 has 15 amino acids. In nucleotides, the CDR3 is TGCGCCAGCAGCTTGGCCCAGGGATCCTCCTACGAGCAGTACTTC. This sequence encodes CASSLAQGSSYEQYF. Filled out from reference TRBV5-1 and TRBJ2-7, the complete variable domain reads KAGVTQTPRYLIKTRGQQVTLSCSPISGHRSVSWYQQTPGQGLQFLFEYFSETQRNKGNFPGRFSGRQFSNSRSEMNVSTLELGDSALYLCASSLAQGSSYEQYFGPGTRLTVT.

This chain uses TRBV6-5 with TRBJ2-2, with 8 positions matching TRBD1. This CDR3 has 15 residues. The germline CDR1 and CDR2 sequences are MNHEY and SVGAGI. Germline trimming cut 6 bases from V and 0 bases from J; bases unmatched to any gene: 3. The CDR3 spells CASRQQGANTGELFF. DNA for the CDR3: TGTGCCAGCAGACAACAGGGGGCGAACACCGGGGAGCTGTTTTTT.

The rearrangement links TRBV9 to TRBJ2-7, with 12 nucleotides matching TRBD2. The length of the CDR3 is 15 residues. Germline values: CDR1 SGDLS, CDR2 YYNGEE. V dropped 2 bases and J dropped 3; count of bases not matched to a gene: 3. The CDR3 sequence is CASSVGLAGHYEQYF. The CDR3 DNA is TGTGCCAGCAGCGTGGGACTAGCGGGCCACTACGAGCAGTACTTC.

J is TRBJ1-1 and V is TRBV19; 10 bases are a match to TRBD1. This CDR3 has 17 amino acids. CDR1 LNHDA and CDR2 SQIVND come from the germline V gene (reference sequence). Unmatched junction bases numbered 10, after V lost 5 bases and J lost 1 base. This CDR3 is CASSESGTGVRNTEAFF. For the CDR3, the DNA is TGTGCCAGTAGTGAGTCCGGGACAGGGGTACGGAACACTGAAGCTTTCTTT.

V and J are TRBV12-3 or TRBV12-4 and TRBJ1-5, with a tentative D call TRBD1 (5 bases). The CDR3 is 13 amino acids. Between the trimmed V and J ends, which lost 3 bases and 6 bases, there was a span of 9 bases. The CDR3 loop is CASSLGGVQPQHF. The CDR3 DNA reads as TGTGCCAGCAGTTTGGGGGGGGTTCAGCCCCAGCATTTT.

The J gene is TRBJ2-7, the V gene TRBV6-2 or TRBV6-3; 7 bases align to TRBD1. The CDR3 is 15 residues long. Per germline, CDR1 MNHEY and CDR2 SVGEGT. V shed 0 bases, J shed 3 bases, and the junction held 5 bases outside the gene matches. CDR3 nucleotide sequence: TGTGCCAGCAGTTACTCCAGGACAGGTTACTACGAGCAGTACTTC. This translates into CASSYSRTGYYEQYF.

The chain combines TRBV28 with TRBJ2-7, with D uncertain. V was cut by 10 bases and J by 4 bases, with 20 bases left in between. Germline V gene sequence: CDR1 MDHEN, CDR2 SYDVKM. The CDR3 consists of 14 residues. The CDR3 sequence: CATSSGLIGYEQYF. In nucleotides, the CDR3 is TGTGCCACCTCATCCGGGTTAATAGGTTACGAGCAGTACTTC.

J is TRBJ1-2 and V is TRBV4-3, with D unresolved. The germline V gene has CDR1 LGHNA and CDR2 YSLEER. This CDR3 is built from 15 residues. Trimming took off 0 bases at V and 8 bases at J, with 16 bases between the two ends. The DNA of the CDR3 is TGCGCCAGCAGCCAAGATGCGACAACCGCTCGGGGCTACACCTTC. This encodes CASSQDATTARGYTF.

The V call is TRBV5-6, the J call TRBJ2-3; TRBD2 aligns across 16 bases. The CDR3 length is 18 residues. V gave up 2 bases and J gave up 5 bases; unmatched junction bases: 8. Germline V gene lookup returns CDR1 SGHDT and CDR2 YYEEEE. The CDR3 loop is CASSFVPGLAGGQDTQYF. Written as DNA, the CDR3 is TGTGCCAGCAGCTTCGTCCCGGGACTAGCGGGGGGGCAAGATACGCAGTATTTT.